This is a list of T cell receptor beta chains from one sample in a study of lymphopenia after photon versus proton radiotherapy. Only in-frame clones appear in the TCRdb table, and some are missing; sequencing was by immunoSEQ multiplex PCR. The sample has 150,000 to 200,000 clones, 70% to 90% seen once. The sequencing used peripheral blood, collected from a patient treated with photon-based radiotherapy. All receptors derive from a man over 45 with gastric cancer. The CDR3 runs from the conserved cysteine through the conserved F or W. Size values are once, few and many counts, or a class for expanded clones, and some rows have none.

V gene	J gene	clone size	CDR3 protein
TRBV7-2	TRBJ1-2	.	CASSPYQGAGGYGYTF
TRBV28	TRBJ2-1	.	CASSLEVHNEQFF
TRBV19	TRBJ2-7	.	CASSIKGEYEQYF
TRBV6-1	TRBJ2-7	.	CASFLGGAYEQYF
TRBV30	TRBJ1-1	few	CAWSGLNTEAFF
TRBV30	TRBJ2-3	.	CAWSGQGADTQYF
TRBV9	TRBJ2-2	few	CASSVEPGTNTGELFF
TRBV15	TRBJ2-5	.	CATSRDSIVETQYF
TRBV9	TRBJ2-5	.	CASSVGGTQETQYF
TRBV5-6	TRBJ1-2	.	CASSVGTGGHGYTF
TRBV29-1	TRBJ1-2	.	CSVDSVNYGYTF
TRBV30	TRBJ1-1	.	CARAGGGNTEAFF
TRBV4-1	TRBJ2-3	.	CASSAQGGTSGSSTDTQYF
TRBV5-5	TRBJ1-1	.	CASSLHRGNTEAFF
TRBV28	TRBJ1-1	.	CASSLSGRLNTEAFF
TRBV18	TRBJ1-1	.	CASSATGLNTEAFF
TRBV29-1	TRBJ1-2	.	CSAKEGGYTF
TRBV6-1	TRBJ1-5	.	CASRAKNQPQHF
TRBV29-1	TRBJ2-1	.	CSSADRGWDNEQFF
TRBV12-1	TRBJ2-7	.	CASSLDSGGNEQYF
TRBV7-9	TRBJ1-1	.	CASSLFPRPEAFF
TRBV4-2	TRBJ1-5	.	CASSQDRQAGKLGQPQHF
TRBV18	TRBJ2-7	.	CASSPPVGGPEQYF